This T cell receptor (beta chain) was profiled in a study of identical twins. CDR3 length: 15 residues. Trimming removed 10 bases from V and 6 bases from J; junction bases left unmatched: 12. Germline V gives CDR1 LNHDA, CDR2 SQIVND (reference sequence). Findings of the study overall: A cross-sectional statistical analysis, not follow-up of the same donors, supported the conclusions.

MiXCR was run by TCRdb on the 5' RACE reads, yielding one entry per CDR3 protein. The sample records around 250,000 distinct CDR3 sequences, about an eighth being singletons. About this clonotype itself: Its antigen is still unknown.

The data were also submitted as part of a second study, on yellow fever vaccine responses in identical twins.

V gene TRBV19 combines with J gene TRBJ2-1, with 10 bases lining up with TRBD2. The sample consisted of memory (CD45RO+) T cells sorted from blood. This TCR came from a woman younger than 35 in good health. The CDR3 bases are TGTGCCACTAGCCGCCCGGGACTAGCGCCCAATGAGCAGTTCTTC. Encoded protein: CATSRPGLAPNEQFF.